The present TCR beta chain was sequenced within a study of identical twins. As concerns this clonotype: As yet, its antigen is unknown.

In TCRdb, the 5' RACE reads were re-called with MiXCR into one record per CDR3 protein. The sample includes 450,000 or so distinct CDR3 sequences, approximately 15% of them seen just once. Study-level findings and limits: Modelling underestimated the level of out-of-frame TCR alpha sharing observed in monozygotic twins. Where out-of-frame alpha sequences were twin-shared, they showed excess low generation probability.

Separately, the same data were catalogued under a study of yellow fever vaccine responses in identical twins.

The sequenced material came from CD4+ T cells sorted from blood. The source is a woman aged 18-30 years in good health.

This CDR3 is CASRAPTGVTGELFF. CDR3 in DNA: TGCGCCAGCAGGGCCCCGACAGGGGTCACCGGGGAGCTGTTTTTT. The V and J genes are TRBV5-1 and TRBJ2-2; 8 bases align to TRBD1. This CDR3 has 15 amino acids. V lost 5 bases and J lost 4; bases outside the gene matches: 7. Germline V CDR1 and CDR2: SGHRS, YFSETQ. Combining the CDR3 with reference TRBV5-1 and TRBJ2-2 gives the whole variable domain KAGVTQTPRYLIKTRGQQVTLSCSPISGHRSVSWYQQTPGQGLQFLFEYFSETQRNKGNFPGRFSGRQFSNSRSEMNVSTLELGDSALYLCASRAPTGVTGELFFGEGSRLTVL.